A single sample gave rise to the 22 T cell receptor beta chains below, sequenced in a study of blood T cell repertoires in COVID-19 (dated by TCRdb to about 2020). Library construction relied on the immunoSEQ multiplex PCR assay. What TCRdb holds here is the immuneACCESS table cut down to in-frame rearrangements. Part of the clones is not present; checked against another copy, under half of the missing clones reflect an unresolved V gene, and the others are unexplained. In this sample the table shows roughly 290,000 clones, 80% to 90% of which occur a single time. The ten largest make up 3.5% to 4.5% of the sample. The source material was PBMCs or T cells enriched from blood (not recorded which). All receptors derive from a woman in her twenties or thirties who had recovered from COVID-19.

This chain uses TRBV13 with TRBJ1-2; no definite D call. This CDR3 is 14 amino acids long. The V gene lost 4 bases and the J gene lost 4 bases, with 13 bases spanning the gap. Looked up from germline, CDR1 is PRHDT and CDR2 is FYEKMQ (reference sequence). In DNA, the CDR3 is TGTGCCAGCAGCTCCCTCCAGGTGGCCTATGGCTACACCTTC. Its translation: CASSSLQVAYGYTF.

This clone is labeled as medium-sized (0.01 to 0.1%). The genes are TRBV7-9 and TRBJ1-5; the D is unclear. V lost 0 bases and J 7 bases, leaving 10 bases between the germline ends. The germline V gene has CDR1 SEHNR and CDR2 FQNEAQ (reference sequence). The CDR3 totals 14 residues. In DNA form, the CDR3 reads TGTGCCAGCAGCTTAGCTGATGGGCCCCAGCCCCAGCATTTT. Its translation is CASSLADGPQPQHF.

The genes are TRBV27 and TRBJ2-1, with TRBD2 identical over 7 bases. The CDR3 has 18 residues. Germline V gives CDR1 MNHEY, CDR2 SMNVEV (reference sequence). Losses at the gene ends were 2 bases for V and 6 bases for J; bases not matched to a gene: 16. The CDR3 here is CASSLREVRGRKGNEQFF. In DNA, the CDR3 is TGTGCCAGCAGTTTAAGGGAGGTTCGCGGGAGAAAGGGCAATGAGCAGTTCTTC.

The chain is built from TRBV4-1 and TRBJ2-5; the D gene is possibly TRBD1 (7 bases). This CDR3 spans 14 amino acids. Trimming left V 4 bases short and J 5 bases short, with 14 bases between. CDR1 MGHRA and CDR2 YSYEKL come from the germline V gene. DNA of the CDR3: TGCGCCAGCAGCCGCGGGACAGTCGGGGAGACCCAGTACTTC. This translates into CASSRGTVGETQYF.

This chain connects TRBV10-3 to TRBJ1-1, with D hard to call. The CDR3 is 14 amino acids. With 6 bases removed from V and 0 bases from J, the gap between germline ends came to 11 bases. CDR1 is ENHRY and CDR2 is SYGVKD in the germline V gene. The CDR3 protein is CAIRREILNTEAFF. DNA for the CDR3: TGTGCCATCAGAAGGGAGATTTTGAACACTGAAGCTTTCTTT.

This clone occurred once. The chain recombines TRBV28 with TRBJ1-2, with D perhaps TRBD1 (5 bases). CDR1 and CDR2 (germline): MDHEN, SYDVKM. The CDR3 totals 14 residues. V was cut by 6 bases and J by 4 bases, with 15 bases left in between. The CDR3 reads CASSGGTLLYGYTF. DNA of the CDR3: TGTGCCAGCAGCGGAGGGACCCTCCTCTATGGCTACACCTTC.

CDR3 sequence: CASSLAGPWNEQFF. Here the CDR3 DNA reads TGTGCCAGCAGTTTAGCGGGCCCCTGGAATGAGCAGTTCTTC. The rearrangement joins TRBV28 to TRBJ2-1; tentative D call: TRBD2 (5 bases). The germline V gene encodes CDR1 MDHEN and CDR2 SYDVKM. This CDR3 region has 14 residues. The V gene lost 2 bases and the J gene lost 7 bases, with 12 bases spanning the gap.

This CDR3 reads CASSLAGETQYF. CDR3 sequence (DNA): TGTGCCAGCAGCTTGGCCGGGGAGACCCAGTACTTC. This chain uses TRBV5-6 with TRBJ2-5; D gene ambiguous. CDR1 and CDR2 from the germline V gene are SGHDT and YYEEEE. The ends were cut back, 0 bases at V and 5 bases at J, with 5 bases in the middle. The CDR3 has 12 amino acids.

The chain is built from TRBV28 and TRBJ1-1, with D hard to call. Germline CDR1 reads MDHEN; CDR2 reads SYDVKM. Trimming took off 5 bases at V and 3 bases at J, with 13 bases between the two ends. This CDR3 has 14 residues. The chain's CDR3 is CASSAQGGDTEAFF. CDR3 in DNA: TGTGCCAGCAGTGCACAAGGCGGGGACACTGAAGCTTTCTTT. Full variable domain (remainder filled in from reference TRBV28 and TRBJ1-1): DVKVTQSSRYLVKRTGEKVFLECVQDMDHENMFWYRQDPGLGLRLIYFSYDVKMKEKGDIPEGYSVSREKKERFSLILESASTNQTSMYLCASSAQGGDTEAFFGQGTRLTVV.

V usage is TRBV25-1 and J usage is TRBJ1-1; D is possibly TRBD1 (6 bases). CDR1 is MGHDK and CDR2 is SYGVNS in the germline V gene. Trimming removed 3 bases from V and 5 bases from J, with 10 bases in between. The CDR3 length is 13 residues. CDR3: CASSEGARTEAFF. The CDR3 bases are TGTGCCAGCAGTGAGGGGGCGCGGACTGAAGCTTTCTTT. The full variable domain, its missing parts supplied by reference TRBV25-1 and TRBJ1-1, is EADIYQTPRYLVIGTGKKITLECSQTMGHDKMYWYQQDPGMELHLIHYSYGVNSTEKGDLSSESTVSRIRTEHFPLTLESARPSHTSQYLCASSEGARTEAFFGQGTRLTVV.

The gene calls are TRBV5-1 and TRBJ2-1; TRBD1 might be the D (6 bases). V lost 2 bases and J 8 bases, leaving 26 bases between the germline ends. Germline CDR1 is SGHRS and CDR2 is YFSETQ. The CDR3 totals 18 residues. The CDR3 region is CASSFPRGSPLSWDEQFF. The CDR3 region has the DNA TGCGCCAGCAGCTTCCCCAGGGGAAGCCCCCTCTCCTGGGATGAGCAGTTCTTC. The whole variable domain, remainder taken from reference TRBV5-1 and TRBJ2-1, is KAGVTQTPRYLIKTRGQQVTLSCSPISGHRSVSWYQQTPGQGLQFLFEYFSETQRNKGNFPGRFSGRQFSNSRSEMNVSTLELGDSALYLCASSFPRGSPLSWDEQFFGPGTRLTVL.

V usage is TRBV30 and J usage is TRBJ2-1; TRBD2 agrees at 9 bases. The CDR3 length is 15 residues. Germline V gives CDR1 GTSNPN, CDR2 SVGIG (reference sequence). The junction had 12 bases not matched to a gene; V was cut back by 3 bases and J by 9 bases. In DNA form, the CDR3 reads TGTGCCTGGAGAGGGCGGGAGGGCCTGTCGGTTGAGCAGTTCTTC. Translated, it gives CAWRGREGLSVEQFF.

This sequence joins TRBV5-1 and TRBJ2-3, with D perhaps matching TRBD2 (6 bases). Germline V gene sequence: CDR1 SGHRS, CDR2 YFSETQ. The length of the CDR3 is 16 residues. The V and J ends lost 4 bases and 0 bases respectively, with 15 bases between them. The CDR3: CASSGGLDPSTDTQYF. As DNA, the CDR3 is TGCGCCAGCAGCGGGGGACTCGACCCTAGCACAGATACGCAGTATTTT. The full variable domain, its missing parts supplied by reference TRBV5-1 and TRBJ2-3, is KAGVTQTPRYLIKTRGQQVTLSCSPISGHRSVSWYQQTPGQGLQFLFEYFSETQRNKGNFPGRFSGRQFSNSRSEMNVSTLELGDSALYLCASSGGLDPSTDTQYFGPGTRLTVL.

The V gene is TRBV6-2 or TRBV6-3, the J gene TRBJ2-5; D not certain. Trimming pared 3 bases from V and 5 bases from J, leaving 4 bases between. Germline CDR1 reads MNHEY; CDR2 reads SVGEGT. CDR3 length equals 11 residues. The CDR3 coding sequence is TGTGCCAGCAGTTATGAGGAGACCCAGTACTTC. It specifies CASSYEETQYF.

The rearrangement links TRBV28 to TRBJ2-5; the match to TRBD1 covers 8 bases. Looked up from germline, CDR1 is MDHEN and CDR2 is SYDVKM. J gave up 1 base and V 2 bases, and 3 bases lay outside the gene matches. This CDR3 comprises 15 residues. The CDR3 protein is CASSLPGGFQETQYF. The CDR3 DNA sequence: TGTGCCAGCAGTTTACCAGGGGGCTTCCAAGAGACCCAGTACTTC.

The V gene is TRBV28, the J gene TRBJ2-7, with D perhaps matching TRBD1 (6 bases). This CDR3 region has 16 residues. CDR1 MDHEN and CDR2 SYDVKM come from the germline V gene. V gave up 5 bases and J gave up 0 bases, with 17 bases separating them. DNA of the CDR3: TGTGCCAGCAGTCCTCCCGGGACACCTCCCTCCTACGAGCAGTACTTC. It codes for CASSPPGTPPSYEQYF.

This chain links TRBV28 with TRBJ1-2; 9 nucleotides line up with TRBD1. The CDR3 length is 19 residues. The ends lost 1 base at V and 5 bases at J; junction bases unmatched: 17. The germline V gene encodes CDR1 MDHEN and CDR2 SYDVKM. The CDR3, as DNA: TGTGCCAGCAGTTTATATAGCCCCGTGACAGGGGGTTCATCGTATGGCTACACCTTC. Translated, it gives CASSLYSPVTGGSSYGYTF.

The CDR3 here is CASSPLHRGDSYNEQFF. DNA for the CDR3: TGTGCCAGCTCACCACTTCATAGAGGCGACTCCTACAATGAGCAGTTCTTC. The V gene is TRBV18, the J gene TRBJ2-1; no firm D call. The V gene's germline CDR1 is KGHSH and CDR2 LQKENI. Trimming shortened V by 1 base and J by 0 bases, and 13 bases separated the two germline ends. This CDR3 region has 17 residues. Variable domain in full (rest from reference TRBV18 and TRBJ2-1): NAGVMQNPRHLVRRRGQEARLRCSPMKGHSHVYWYRQLPEEGLKFMVYLQKENIIDESGMPKERFSAEFPKEGPSILRIQQVVRGDSAAYFCASSPLHRGDSYNEQFFGPGTRLTVL.

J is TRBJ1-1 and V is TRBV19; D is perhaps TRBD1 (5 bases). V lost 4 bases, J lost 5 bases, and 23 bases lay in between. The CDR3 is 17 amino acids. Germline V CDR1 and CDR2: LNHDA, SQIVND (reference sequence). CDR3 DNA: TGTGCCAGTAGTAACAGGAACCGCGGGGCCGGAATTACTGAAGCTTTCTTT. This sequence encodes CASSNRNRGAGITEAFF.

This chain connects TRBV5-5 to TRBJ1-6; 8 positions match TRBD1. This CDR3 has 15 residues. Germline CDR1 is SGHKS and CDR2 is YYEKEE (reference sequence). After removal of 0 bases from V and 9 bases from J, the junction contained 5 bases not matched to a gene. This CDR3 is CASSLGTGSGSPLHF. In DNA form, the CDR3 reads TGTGCCAGCAGCTTGGGGACAGGGTCGGGTTCACCCCTCCACTTT.

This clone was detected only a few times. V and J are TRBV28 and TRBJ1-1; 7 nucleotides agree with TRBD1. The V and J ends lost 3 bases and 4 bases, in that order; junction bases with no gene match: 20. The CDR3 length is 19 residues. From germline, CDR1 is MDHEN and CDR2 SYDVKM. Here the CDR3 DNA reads TGTGCCAGCAGTTTTCCTATACACACCTCGACAGGGCCCGGCACTGAAGCTTTCTTT. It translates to CASSFPIHTSTGPGTEAFF.

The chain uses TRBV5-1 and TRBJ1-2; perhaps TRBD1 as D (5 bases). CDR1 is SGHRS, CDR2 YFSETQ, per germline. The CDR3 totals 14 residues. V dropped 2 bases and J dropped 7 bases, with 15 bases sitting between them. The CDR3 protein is CASSFTTAKGGYTF. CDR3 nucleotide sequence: TGCGCCAGCAGCTTCACGACAGCGAAGGGTGGCTACACCTTC.